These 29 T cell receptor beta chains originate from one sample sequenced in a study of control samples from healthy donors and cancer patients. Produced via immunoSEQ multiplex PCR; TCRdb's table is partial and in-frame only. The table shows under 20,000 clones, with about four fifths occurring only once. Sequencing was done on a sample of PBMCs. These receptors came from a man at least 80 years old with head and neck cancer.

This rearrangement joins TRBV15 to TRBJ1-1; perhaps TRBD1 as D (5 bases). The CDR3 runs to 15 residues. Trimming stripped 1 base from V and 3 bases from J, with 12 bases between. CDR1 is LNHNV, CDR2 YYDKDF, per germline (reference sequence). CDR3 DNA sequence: TGTGCCACCAGCAGAGTTCTGGGGGAGGACACTGAAGCTTTCTTT. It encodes CATSRVLGEDTEAFF.

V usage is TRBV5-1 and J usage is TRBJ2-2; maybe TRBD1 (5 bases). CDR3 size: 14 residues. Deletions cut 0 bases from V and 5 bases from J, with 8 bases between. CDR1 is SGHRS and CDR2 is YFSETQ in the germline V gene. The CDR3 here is CASSLGSGTGELFF. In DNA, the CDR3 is TGCGCCAGCAGCTTGGGGTCAGGGACCGGGGAGCTGTTTTTT.

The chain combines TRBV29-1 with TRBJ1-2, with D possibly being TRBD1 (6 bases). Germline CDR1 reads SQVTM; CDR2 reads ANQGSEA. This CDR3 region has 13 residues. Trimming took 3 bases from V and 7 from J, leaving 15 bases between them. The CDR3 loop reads CSVENRVGAGYTF. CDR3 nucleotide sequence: TGCAGCGTTGAGAACAGGGTAGGAGCTGGCTACACCTTC.

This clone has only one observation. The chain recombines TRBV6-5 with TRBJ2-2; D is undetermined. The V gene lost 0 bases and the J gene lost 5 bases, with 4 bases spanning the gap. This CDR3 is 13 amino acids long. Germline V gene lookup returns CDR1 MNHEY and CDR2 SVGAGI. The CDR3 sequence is CASSYSETGELFF. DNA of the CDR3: TGTGCCAGCAGTTACTCAGAAACCGGGGAGCTGTTTTTT.

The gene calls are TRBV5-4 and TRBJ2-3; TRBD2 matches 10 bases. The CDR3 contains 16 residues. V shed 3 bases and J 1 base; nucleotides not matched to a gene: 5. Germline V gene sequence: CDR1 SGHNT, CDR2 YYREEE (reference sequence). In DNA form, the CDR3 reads TGTGCCAGCAGCTCGATACTAGCGGGACGCACAGATACGCAGTATTTT. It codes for CASSSILAGRTDTQYF.

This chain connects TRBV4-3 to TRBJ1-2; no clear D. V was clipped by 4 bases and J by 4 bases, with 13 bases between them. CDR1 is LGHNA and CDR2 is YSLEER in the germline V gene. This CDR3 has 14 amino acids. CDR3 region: CASSRDSSGYGYTF. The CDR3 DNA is TGCGCCAGCAGCCGTGACTCGAGCGGCTATGGCTACACCTTC.

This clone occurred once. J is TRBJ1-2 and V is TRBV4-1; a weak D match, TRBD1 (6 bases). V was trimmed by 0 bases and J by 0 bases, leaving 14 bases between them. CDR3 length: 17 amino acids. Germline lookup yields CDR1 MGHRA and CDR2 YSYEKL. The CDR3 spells CASSQELPGHTNYGYTF. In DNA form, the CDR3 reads TGCGCCAGCAGCCAAGAACTTCCGGGACATACTAACTATGGCTACACCTTC.

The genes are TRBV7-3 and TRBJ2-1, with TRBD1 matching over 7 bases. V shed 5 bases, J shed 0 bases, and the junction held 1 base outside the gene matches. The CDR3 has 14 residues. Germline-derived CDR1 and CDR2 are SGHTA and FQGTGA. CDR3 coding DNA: TGTGCCAGCAGCCGGGACAGCTCCTACAATGAGCAGTTCTTC. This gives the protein CASSRDSSYNEQFF.

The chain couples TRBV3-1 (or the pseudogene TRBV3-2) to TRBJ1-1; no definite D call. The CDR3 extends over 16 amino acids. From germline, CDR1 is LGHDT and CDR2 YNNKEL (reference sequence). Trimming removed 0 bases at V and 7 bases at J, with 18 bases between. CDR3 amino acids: CASSQDLPGSGDEAFF. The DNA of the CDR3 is TGTGCCAGCAGCCAAGATCTTCCGGGATCTGGGGATGAAGCTTTCTTT.

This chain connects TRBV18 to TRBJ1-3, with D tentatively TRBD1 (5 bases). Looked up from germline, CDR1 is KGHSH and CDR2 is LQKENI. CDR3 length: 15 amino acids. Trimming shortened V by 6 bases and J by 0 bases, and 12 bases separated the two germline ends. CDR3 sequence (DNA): TGTGCCAGCTCTTCGACAGCCAACTCTGGAAACACCATATATTTT. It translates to CASSSTANSGNTIYF.

As DNA, the CDR3 is TGCGCCAGCAGCATTAGGGCTTCCTTCCTCTATGGCTACACCTTC. This gives the protein CASSIRASFLYGYTF. This sequence joins TRBV5-1 and TRBJ1-2; D is unresolved. Germline V gene sequence: CDR1 SGHRS, CDR2 YFSETQ. This CDR3 contains 15 residues. Deletions cut 4 bases from V and 4 bases from J, with 17 bases between.

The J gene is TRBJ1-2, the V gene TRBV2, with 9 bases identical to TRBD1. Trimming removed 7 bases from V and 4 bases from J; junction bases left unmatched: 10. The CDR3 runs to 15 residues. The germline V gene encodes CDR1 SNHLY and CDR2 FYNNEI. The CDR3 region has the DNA TGTGCCAGCACCCCGGACAGGGGCAACCTCTATGGCTACACCTTC. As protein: CASTPDRGNLYGYTF.

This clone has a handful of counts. CDR3 coding DNA: TGTGCCAGCAGTTTTTGGCTAGCGGCACCCACAGATACGCAGTATTTT. It encodes CASSFWLAAPTDTQYF. This chain links TRBV27 with TRBJ2-3, with TRBD2 matching 7 bases. Per the germline V gene, CDR1 is MNHEY and CDR2 is SMNVEV (reference sequence). CDR3 length: 16 amino acids. With V trimmed by 3 bases and J by 2 bases, 8 bases remained unmatched.

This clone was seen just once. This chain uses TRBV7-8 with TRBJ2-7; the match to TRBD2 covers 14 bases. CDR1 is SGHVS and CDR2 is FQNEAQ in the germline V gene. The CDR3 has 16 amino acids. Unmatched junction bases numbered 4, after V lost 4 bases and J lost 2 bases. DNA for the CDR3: TGTGCCAGCAGCTCCCGACTAGCGGGGGGGACCTACGAGCAGTACTTC. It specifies CASSSRLAGGTYEQYF.

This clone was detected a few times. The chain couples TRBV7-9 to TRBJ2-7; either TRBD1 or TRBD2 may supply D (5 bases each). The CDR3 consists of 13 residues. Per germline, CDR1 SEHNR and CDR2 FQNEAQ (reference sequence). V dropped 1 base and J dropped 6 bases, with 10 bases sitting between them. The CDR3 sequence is CASSLGGDGEQYF. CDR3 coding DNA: TGTGCCAGCAGCTTAGGAGGGGACGGCGAGCAGTACTTC.

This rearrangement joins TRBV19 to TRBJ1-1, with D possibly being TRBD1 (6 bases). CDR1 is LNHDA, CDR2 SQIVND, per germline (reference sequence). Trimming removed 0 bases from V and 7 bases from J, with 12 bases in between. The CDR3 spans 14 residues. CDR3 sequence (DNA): TGTGCCAGTAGTATAGACGCAGGGGCCGGTGAAGCTTTCTTT. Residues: CASSIDAGAGEAFF.

The CDR3 is CASSIDVLTGPNSPLHF. DNA for the CDR3: TGTGCCAGTAGTATAGACGTATTGACCGGCCCTAATTCACCCCTCCACTTT. The chain is built from TRBV19 and TRBJ1-6, with D hard to call. CDR3 length equals 17 residues. V lost 0 bases and J lost 6, with 15 bases in between. CDR1 and CDR2 (germline): LNHDA, SQIVND (reference sequence).

CDR3 protein: CASSLARTGGTDTQYF. For the CDR3, the DNA is TGTGCCAGCAGCTTAGCGAGGACAGGAGGCACAGATACGCAGTATTTT. The gene calls are TRBV7-9 and TRBJ2-3, with 7 bases lining up with TRBD1. V gave up 0 bases and J gave up 1 base; unmatched junction bases: 4. Germline lookup yields CDR1 SEHNR and CDR2 FQNEAQ (reference sequence). There are 16 residues in the CDR3.

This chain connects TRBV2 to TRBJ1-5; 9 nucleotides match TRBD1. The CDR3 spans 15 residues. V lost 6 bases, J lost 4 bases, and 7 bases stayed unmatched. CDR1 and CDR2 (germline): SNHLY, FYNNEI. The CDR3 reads CASRVGTGSNQPQHF. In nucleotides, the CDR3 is TGTGCCAGCAGAGTTGGGACAGGGTCTAATCAGCCCCAGCATTTT.

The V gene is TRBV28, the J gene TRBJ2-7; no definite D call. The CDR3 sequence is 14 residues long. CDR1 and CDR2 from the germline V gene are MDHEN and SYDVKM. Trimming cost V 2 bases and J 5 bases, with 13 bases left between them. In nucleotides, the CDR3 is TGTGCCAGCAGTTTAGCGACTCCAGTCCACGAGCAGTACTTC. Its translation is CASSLATPVHEQYF.

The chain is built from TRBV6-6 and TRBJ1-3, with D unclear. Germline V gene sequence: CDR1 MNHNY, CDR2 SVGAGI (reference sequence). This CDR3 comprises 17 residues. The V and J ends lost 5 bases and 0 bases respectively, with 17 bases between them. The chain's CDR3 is CASSPTWQLSSGNTIYF. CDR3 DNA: TGTGCCAGCAGTCCAACGTGGCAGCTCAGCTCTGGAAACACCATATATTTT.

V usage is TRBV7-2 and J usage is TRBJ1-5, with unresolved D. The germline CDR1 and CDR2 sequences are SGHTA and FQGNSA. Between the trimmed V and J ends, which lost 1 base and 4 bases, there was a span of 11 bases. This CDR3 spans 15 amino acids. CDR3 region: CASSLVGVWNQPQHF. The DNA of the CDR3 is TGTGCCAGCAGCTTAGTCGGGGTGTGGAATCAGCCCCAGCATTTT. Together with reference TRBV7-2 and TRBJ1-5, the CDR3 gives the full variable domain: GAGVSQSPSNKVTEKGKDVELRCDPISGHTALYWYRQSLGQGLEFLIYFQGNSAPDKSGLPSDRFSAERTGGSVSTLTIQRTQQEDSAVYLCASSLVGVWNQPQHFGDGTRLSIL.

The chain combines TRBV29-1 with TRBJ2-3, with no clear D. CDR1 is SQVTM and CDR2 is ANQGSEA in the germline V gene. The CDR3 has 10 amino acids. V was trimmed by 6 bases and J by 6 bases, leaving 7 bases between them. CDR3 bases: TGCAGCGTAGACACCGATACGCAGTATTTT. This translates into CSVDTDTQYF.

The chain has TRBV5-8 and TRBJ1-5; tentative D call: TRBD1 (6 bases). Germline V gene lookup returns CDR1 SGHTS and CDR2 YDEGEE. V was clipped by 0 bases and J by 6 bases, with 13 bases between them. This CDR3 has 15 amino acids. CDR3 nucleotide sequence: TGTGCCAGCAGCTTGGGGGGGACATTCGGTCAGCCCCAGCATTTT. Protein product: CASSLGGTFGQPQHF.

The DNA for the CDR3 is TGTGCCAGCAGCTTACGGGACAGGCTAATGGGGGAGACCCAGTACTTC. It encodes CASSLRDRLMGETQYF. This rearrangement joins TRBV7-2 to TRBJ2-5; 8 bases fit TRBD1. The V gene end was trimmed by 2 bases and the J gene end by 5 bases; junction bases not matched to a gene: 10. Per germline, CDR1 SGHTA and CDR2 FQGNSA. The CDR3 runs 16 residues.

CDR3 loop: CASSLASAAYEQYF. Here the CDR3 DNA reads TGTGCCAGCAGCTTAGCGTCGGCAGCCTACGAGCAGTACTTC. The chain uses TRBV7-8 and TRBJ2-7, with unresolved D. The germline CDR1 and CDR2 sequences are SGHVS and FQNEAQ. CDR3 length equals 14 residues. Trimming removed 0 bases from V and 2 bases from J, with 8 bases in between.

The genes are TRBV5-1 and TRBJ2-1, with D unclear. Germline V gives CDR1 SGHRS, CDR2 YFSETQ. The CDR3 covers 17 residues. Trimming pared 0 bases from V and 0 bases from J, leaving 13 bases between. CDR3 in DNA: TGCGCCAGCAGCTTGGCGTCGGCCGGGCACTCCTACAATGAGCAGTTCTTC. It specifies CASSLASAGHSYNEQFF.

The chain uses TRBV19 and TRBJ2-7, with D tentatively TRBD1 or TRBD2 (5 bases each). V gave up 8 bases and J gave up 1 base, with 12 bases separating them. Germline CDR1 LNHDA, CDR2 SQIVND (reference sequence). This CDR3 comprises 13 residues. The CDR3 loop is CASRDAASYEQYF. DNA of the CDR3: TGTGCCAGTCGGGACGCAGCTTCCTACGAGCAGTACTTC.

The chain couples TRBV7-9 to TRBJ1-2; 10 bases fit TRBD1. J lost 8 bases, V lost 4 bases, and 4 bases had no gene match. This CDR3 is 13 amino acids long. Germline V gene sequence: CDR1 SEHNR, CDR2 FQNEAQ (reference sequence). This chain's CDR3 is CASSSETGGGYTF. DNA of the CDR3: TGTGCCAGCAGCTCCGAGACAGGGGGCGGCTACACCTTC.